A single sample is the source of the 3 T cell receptor beta chains below, sequenced in a study of post-analysis software for immune sequencing data. Study-wide findings and caveats: Higher frequency in patients than in controls was seen for about 5 TRBV segments, with TRBV5-6, TRBV5-1 and TRBV20-1 among them.

For these TCRs, the target antigens are not known. Tagging with unique molecular identifiers was a feature of the TCR beta cDNA libraries. TCRdb reprocessed the PCR reads via MiXCR and lists one record per CDR3 protein. The table lists 450,000 to 650,000 distinct CDR3 sequences, 44% of them singletons. The source material was blood. The source of these receptors is a girl aged 5 to 17 with multiple sclerosis.

A few counts support this clonotype. The rearrangement joins TRBV20-1 to TRBJ2-7; a weak D match, TRBD2 (6 bases). This CDR3 region has 14 residues. Germline assignment: CDR1 DFQATT and CDR2 SNEGSKA (reference sequence). V was clipped by 0 bases and J by 3 bases, with 12 bases between them. In DNA form, the CDR3 reads TGCAGTGCTAGAGAACGCGGGAACGTCTACGAGCAGTACTTC. Translated: CSARERGNVYEQYF.

This clonotype showed up just once. The rearrangement links TRBV5-1 to TRBJ1-2; D may be TRBD1 (6 bases). V lost 4 bases, J lost 8 bases, and 27 bases lay in between. Germline CDR1 SGHRS, CDR2 YFSETQ. The CDR3 is 17 residues long. CDR3 sequence (DNA): TGCGCCAGCAGCCGCGCTCGTGTCGGGGGGCCAAGGGGCGGCTACACCTTC. Its protein is CASSRARVGGPRGGYTF.

The V call is TRBV5-5, the J call TRBJ2-7, with TRBD1 identical over 7 bases. CDR1 is SGHKS and CDR2 is YYEKEE in the germline V gene (reference sequence). This CDR3 contains 13 residues. The V segment lost 8 bases and the J segment 2 bases; nucleotides outside the gene matches: 7. The CDR3 DNA reads as TGTGCCAGTAGGGACAGTGGAGCCTACGAGCAGTACTTC. It yields the protein CASRDSGAYEQYF.